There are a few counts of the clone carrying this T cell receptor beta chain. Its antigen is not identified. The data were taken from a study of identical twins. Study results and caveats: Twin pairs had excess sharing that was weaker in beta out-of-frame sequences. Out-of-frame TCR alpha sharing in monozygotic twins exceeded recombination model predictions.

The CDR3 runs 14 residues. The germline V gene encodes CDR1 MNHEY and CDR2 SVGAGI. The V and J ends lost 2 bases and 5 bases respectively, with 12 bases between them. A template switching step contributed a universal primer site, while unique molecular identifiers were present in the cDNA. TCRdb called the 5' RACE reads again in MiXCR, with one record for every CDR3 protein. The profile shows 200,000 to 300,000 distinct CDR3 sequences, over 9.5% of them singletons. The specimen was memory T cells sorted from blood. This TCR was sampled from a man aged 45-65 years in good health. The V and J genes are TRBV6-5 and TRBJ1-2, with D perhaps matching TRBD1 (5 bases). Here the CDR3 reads CASSYDSASYGYTF. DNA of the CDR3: TGTGCCAGCAGTTACGACAGCGCGTCGTATGGCTACACCTTC.